The 29 T cell receptor beta chains below all came from one sample that was sequenced in a study of tissue T cells after allogeneic stem cell transplantation. As to time point: mouse harvest day 14 after allogeneic transplant. Tail vein injection delivered 10^7 T-cell-depleted bone marrow cells and 10^6 splenic CD5+ T cells. The assay was immunoSEQ multiplex PCR, and TCRdb's table has in-frame clones only and misses some. The sample consists of about 6,000 clones, under 60% of them appearing once. Sequences were obtained from gut tissue. All receptors come from a female BALB/c mouse given C57BL/6 T cells with graft-versus-host disease after an allogeneic hematopoietic cell transplant.

A few counts support this clone. The germline and genes are mouse ones. The observed sequence ends 1 residue before the CDR3 terminus, with the missing tail filled in from the germline J gene. The rearrangement uses TRBV17 and TRBJ2-1; 7 bases are a match to TRBD2. Looked up from germline, CDR1 is MNHDT and CDR2 is YYDKIL. CDR3 length: 14 residues. V was pared by 7 bases and J by 1 base, with 4 bases of the junction left unmatched. CDR3 bases read: TGTGCTAGCACCAGGACTGGAAACTATGCTGAGCAGTTC. As protein: CASTRTGNYAEQF. The entire CDR3 reads CASTRTGNYAEQFF.

A word on this clone: Mouse germline and gene names are used. The CDR3 is cut off 1 residue early in the read; its end comes from the germline J gene. This chain joins TRBV4 and TRBJ2-7; 7 nucleotides line up with TRBD2. From germline, CDR1 is LGHDT and CDR2 YNNKQL (reference sequence). CDR3 length equals 12 residues. Losses at the gene ends were 4 bases for V and 7 bases for J; bases not matched to a gene: 4. Partial CDR3 DNA: TGTGCCAGCAGCTTCCGGGGGGGGGAACAGTAC. Translating it yields CASSFRGGEQY. The whole CDR3 reads CASSFRGGEQYF.

Turning to this clone: These gene names are mouse names. The read terminates 1 residue before the CDR3 end, so the remaining end is supplied by the germline J gene. The chain carries TRBV29 and TRBJ2-7, with 9 bases matching TRBD1. The V gene's germline CDR1 is MSHET and CDR2 SYDVDS. Germline trimming cut 3 bases from V and 6 bases from J; bases unmatched to any gene: 0. This CDR3 region has 12 residues. CDR3 DNA (partial): TGTGCTAGCAGTTTGGGACAGGGTGAACAGTAC. As protein: CASSLGQGEQY. The entire CDR3 is CASSLGQGEQYF.

Remarks on this clone: Genes and germline come from the mouse. With the read ending 1 residue before the CDR3 end, the germline J gene is used to fill in that end. This rearrangement joins TRBV26 to TRBJ1-5; D unclear. V dropped 4 bases and J dropped 0 bases, with 7 bases sitting between them. The CDR3 runs 14 residues. Germline assignment: CDR1 KGHPV and CDR2 FQNQEV (reference sequence). CDR3 DNA, as far as it was read: TGTGCCAGCAGTCGTAATTATAACAACCAGGCTCCGCTT. It yields the protein CASSRNYNNQAPL. The complete CDR3 protein is CASSRNYNNQAPLF.

This clone was observed a handful of times. Here the gene names and germline are mouse. Read data end 1 residue before the CDR3 end; the end is taken from the germline J gene. The chain joins TRBV23 to TRBJ2-4; the table's D call, TRBD2, was not checked against the DNA. The CDR3 length is 14 residues. Germline CDR1 and CDR2: KGHTA and FQNQQP. CDR3 bases read: TGCTCCAGCAGTCAAACCACTAGTCAAAACACCTTGTAC. It yields the protein CSSSQTTSQNTLY. The whole CDR3 protein is CSSSQTTSQNTLYF.

Notes on this clone: Mouse gene names and germline throughout. The CDR3 end lies 1 residue beyond the end of the read and is filled in from the germline J gene. The chain joins TRBV1 to TRBJ1-1; D gene ambiguous. The V end was cut by 1 base, the J end by 1 base, with 4 bases between. In germline, CDR1 is NSQYPW, CDR2 LRSPGD (reference sequence). This CDR3 contains 13 residues. The CDR3 DNA, read in part, is TGCACCTGCAGTGCAGGGGGAAACACAGAAGTCTTC. It yields the protein CTCSAGGNTEVF. The full CDR3 is CTCSAGGNTEVFF.

Turning to this clone: Gene names are the mouse ones. The missing CDR3 end, 1 residue past where the read stops, is filled in from the germline J gene. The chain carries TRBV14 and TRBJ1-1; TRBD1 matches at 7 bases. V dropped 2 bases and J dropped 3; count of bases not matched to a gene: 4. This CDR3 contains 14 residues. From germline, CDR1 is SGHDT and CDR2 FRDEAV. The CDR3 loop reads CASSFEGADTEVFF. The CDR3 DNA, read in part, is TGTGCCAGCAGTTTTGAGGGGGCCGACACAGAAGTCTTC.

By share, this clone counts as medium-sized. Gene and germline names: mouse. The sequenced fragment ends 1 residue before the CDR3 boundary, so the rest is inferred from the germline J gene. The chain employs TRBV13-1 and TRBJ2-7; D is uncertain. The CDR3 covers 11 residues. Germline CDR1 NSHNY, CDR2 SYGAGN. Deletions cut 0 bases from V and 7 bases from J, with 5 bases between. Partial CDR3 DNA: TGTGCCAGCAGTGATGCGTGGGAACAGTAC. Protein product: CASSDAWEQY. The entire CDR3 reads CASSDAWEQYF.

A note on this clone: Here the gene names and germline are mouse. The sequence runs out 1 residue before the end of the CDR3; the remainder is reconstructed from the germline J gene. This rearrangement joins TRBV16 to TRBJ2-1; D is ambiguous. The CDR3 totals 12 residues. From germline, CDR1 is SGHSA and CDR2 FRNQAP. V lost 1 base, J lost 4 bases, and 2 bases lay in between. The covered CDR3 bases are TGTGCAAGCAGCTTAGTGTATGCTGAGCAGTTC. Amino acid sequence: CASSLVYAEQF. The full CDR3 is CASSLVYAEQFF. The full variable domain, in which reference TRBV16 and TRBJ2-1 provide the parts outside the CDR3, is NAGVIQTPRHKVTGKGQEATLWCEPISGHSAVFWYRQTIVQGLEFLTYFRNQAPIDDSGMPKERFSAQMPNQSHSTLKIQSTQPQDSAVYLCASSLVYAEQFFGPGTRLTVL.

On this clone: Any gene name here is a mouse gene name. Read sequence stops 1 residue before the CDR3 end, and the germline J gene provides the missing end. The V call is TRBV26, the J call TRBJ2-3; no firm D call. The CDR3 contains 14 residues. V was shortened by 4 bases and J by 0 bases, with 8 bases between the two germline ends. CDR1 and CDR2 (germline): KGHPV, FQNQEV (reference sequence). This chain's CDR3 is CASSQGGSAETLYF. CDR3 DNA, as far as it was read: TGTGCCAGCAGTCAGGGAGGGAGTGCAGAAACGCTGTAT.

A remark on this clone: Each gene name is a mouse one. Coverage ceases 1 residue before the CDR3 finishes, and the germline J gene fills in the end. This chain uses TRBV5 with TRBJ2-5; 11 bases are shared with TRBD2. The V gene end was trimmed by 3 bases and the J gene end by 4 bases; junction bases not matched to a gene: 3. CDR3 size: 15 residues. CDR1 LGHNA and CDR2 YNLKQL come from the germline V gene (reference sequence). CDR3 loop: CASSQYWGGEDTQYF. The covered CDR3 bases are TGTGCCAGCAGCCAGTACTGGGGGGGCGAAGACACCCAGTAC.

This clone turned up a few times. The gene symbols are mouse symbols. The CDR3 sequence: CASSLDMWGSNYAEQFF. The DNA read from the CDR3 is TGTGCAAGCAGCTTAGATATGTGGGGGTCTAACTATGCTGAGCAGTTC. The chain employs TRBV16 and TRBJ2-1, with D perhaps matching TRBD2 (6 bases). Read data end 1 residue before the CDR3 end; the end is taken from the germline J gene. Trimming took 0 bases from V and 0 from J, leaving 12 bases between them. CDR3 length: 17 residues. CDR1 and CDR2 (germline): SGHSA, FRNQAP.

On this clone: The gene names here belong to mouse. The CDR3 end falls 1 residue outside the read, so it is completed with the germline J gene. This chain links TRBV3 with TRBJ2-4; 7 bases match TRBD2. Germline V gene sequence: CDR1 SNHLY, CDR2 FYNGKV (reference sequence). J was trimmed by 1 base and V by 4 bases; bases with no gene match: 2. The CDR3 spans 14 residues. CDR3 DNA (partial): TGTGCCAGCAGCTCTGACTGGGGTCAAAACACCTTGTAC. The encoded protein is CASSSDWGQNTLY. The full CDR3 reads CASSSDWGQNTLYF. The variable domain in full, completed from reference TRBV3 and TRBJ2-4, reads GPKVLQIPSHQIIDMGQMVTLNCDPVSNHLYFYWYKQILGQQMEFLVNFYNGKVMEKSKLFKDQFSVERPDGSYFTLKIQPTALEDSAVYFCASSSDWGQNTLYFGAGTRLSVL.

By share of the sample, this clone is medium-sized. The genes and germline here are from mouse. The CDR3 goes on 1 residue after the read ends, and that part is filled in from the germline J gene. V and J are TRBV12-1 and TRBJ1-3; D might be TRBD1 (5 bases). CDR1 and CDR2 from the germline V gene are SGHSN and HYEKVE. Trimming cost V 4 bases and J 0 bases, with 12 bases left between them. This CDR3 has 15 residues. The CDR3 sequence: CASSRGTPSGNTLYF. The sequenced CDR3 bases are TGTGCCAGCTCACGCGGGACTCCTTCTGGAAATACGCTCTAT.

The sample holds a few counts of this clone. Gene labels here are mouse ones. The read ends 1 residue early relative to the CDR3; the germline J gene fills the gap. V is TRBV26 and J is TRBJ2-7; TRBD2 might be the D (7 bases). CDR3 size: 14 residues. Germline lookup yields CDR1 KGHPV and CDR2 FQNQEV (reference sequence). The germline V and J ends were trimmed by 4 bases and 0 bases, with 10 bases remaining between them. The CDR3 is CASSQGGRSYEQYF. The part of the CDR3 DNA that was read is TGTGCCAGCAGTCAAGGGGGGCGCTCCTATGAACAGTAC.

Concerning this clone: These gene names are mouse names. CDR3 residues: CASSLRGPTGQLYF. CDR3 DNA, as far as it was read: TGTGCCAGCAGTCTGCGGGGCCCCACCGGGCAGCTCTAC. The rearrangement uses TRBV26 and TRBJ2-2; either TRBD1 or TRBD2 may fit D (5 bases each). The read ends 1 residue early relative to the CDR3; the germline J gene fills the gap. CDR1 is KGHPV, CDR2 FQNQEV, per germline (reference sequence). CDR3 size: 14 residues. Trimming removed 2 bases at V and 4 bases at J, with 8 bases between.

Relative to its sample, this clone is large. The gene names here belong to mouse. The read is 1 residue too short to cover the CDR3 end, so that end is filled in from the germline J gene. The genes are TRBV13-1 and TRBJ2-1; possible D gene TRBD1, 5 bases. CDR3 size: 15 residues. The germline gives CDR1 NSHNY, CDR2 SYGAGN. The V and J ends lost 0 bases and 0 bases respectively, with 7 bases between them. CDR3 DNA (partial): TGTGCCAGCAGTGATGAAAGGGGTAACTATGCTGAGCAGTTC. It codes for CASSDERGNYAEQF. The whole CDR3 sequence is CASSDERGNYAEQFF.

A word on this clone: Germline and genes: mouse. The read gets to within 1 residue of the CDR3 end, and the germline J gene fills in the rest. The rearrangement joins TRBV13-1 to TRBJ2-2, with unresolved D. V was shortened by 0 bases and J by 6 bases, with 12 bases between the two germline ends. Germline-derived CDR1 and CDR2 are NSHNY and SYGAGN. The CDR3 loop spans 15 amino acids. CDR3 DNA (partial): TGTGCCAGCAGTGATGCACGGAAGAGGGCCGGGCAGCTCTAC. This gives the protein CASSDARKRAGQLY. The CDR3 as a whole reads CASSDARKRAGQLYF.

For this clone: Mouse gene names apply. The CDR3 extends 1 residue past the end of the read, so its final part is completed from the germline J gene. The rearrangement links TRBV3 to TRBJ2-4, with a tentative D call TRBD2 (7 bases). CDR3 length equals 12 residues. V dropped 7 bases and J dropped 4 bases, with 9 bases sitting between them. Germline values: CDR1 SNHLY, CDR2 FYNGKV (reference sequence). CDR3 sequence: CASKGGENTLYF. The sequenced CDR3 bases are TGTGCCAGCAAAGGGGGGGAAAACACCTTGTAC.

Notes on this clone: The listed genes are named as in mouse. The read ends 1 residue early relative to the CDR3; the germline J gene fills the gap. This chain uses TRBV13-3 with TRBJ2-4; TRBD2 matches 12 bases. CDR3 length: 14 amino acids. V was clipped by 3 bases and J by 5 bases; unmatched bases: 1. The germline gives CDR1 NNHDY, CDR2 SYVADS. CDR3 amino acids: CASSGLGGRNTLYF. CDR3 DNA, as far as it was read: TGTGCCAGCAGTGGACTGGGGGGGCGAAACACCTTGTAC.

In regard to this clone: Any gene name here is a mouse gene name. The DNA ends 1 residue before the CDR3 does, and the rest of the CDR3 is filled in from the germline J gene. The same CDR3 is also encoded by other DNA sequences in this sample. The V gene is TRBV26, the J gene TRBJ1-4, with a tentative D call TRBD1 (6 bases). The CDR3 loop spans 14 amino acids. CDR1 and CDR2 (germline): KGHPV, FQNQEV (reference sequence). V was cut by 6 bases and J by 2 bases, with 10 bases left in between. The CDR3 reads CASSRTASNERLFF. The CDR3 bases that were read are TGTGCCAGCAGCCGGACAGCCTCCAACGAAAGATTATTT. The whole variable domain, filled in from reference TRBV26 and TRBJ1-4, reads NSKVIQTPRYLVKGQGQKAKMRCIPEKGHPVVFWYQQNKNNEFKFLINFQNQEVLQQIDMTEKRFSAECPSNSPCSLEIQSSEAGDSALYLCASSRTASNERLFFGHGTKLSVL.

This clone is labeled as medium-sized. The gene symbols are mouse symbols. The read stops 1 residue short of the end of the CDR3; the missing end is completed from the germline J gene. Other DNA sequences from this sample encode an identical CDR3 as well. V and J are TRBV26 and TRBJ1-3; D not resolved. CDR3 length equals 14 residues. The germline V and J ends were trimmed by 2 bases and 0 bases, with 5 bases remaining between them. Germline V gene data show CDR1 as KGHPV and CDR2 as FQNQEV (reference sequence). The CDR3 sequence is CASSLGNSGNTLYF. The DNA read from the CDR3 is TGTGCCAGCAGTCTGGGCAATTCTGGAAATACGCTCTAT. Full variable domain (outside the CDR3, taken from reference TRBV26 and TRBJ1-3): NSKVIQTPRYLVKGQGQKAKMRCIPEKGHPVVFWYQQNKNNEFKFLINFQNQEVLQQIDMTEKRFSAECPSNSPCSLEIQSSEAGDSALYLCASSLGNSGNTLYFGEGSRLIVV.

Concerning this clone itself: Gene names and germline match the mouse. The CDR3 is cut off 1 residue early in the read; its end comes from the germline J gene. V gene TRBV16 combines with J gene TRBJ2-3; D is perhaps TRBD1 or TRBD2 (5 bases each). Between the trimmed V and J ends, which lost 4 bases and 1 base, there was a span of 9 bases. Germline values: CDR1 SGHSA, CDR2 FRNQAP. The CDR3 has 14 amino acids. The sequenced CDR3 bases are TGTGCAAGCAGCTGGGGGAAGGGTGCAGAAACGCTGTAT. Its translation is CASSWGKGAETLY. The CDR3 in its entirety is CASSWGKGAETLYF.

To note about this clone: Any gene name here is a mouse gene name. Read coverage stops 1 residue before the CDR3 terminus; the germline J gene supplies the remainder. The gene calls are TRBV19 and TRBJ1-1; possibly TRBD1 for D (5 bases). There are 13 residues in the CDR3. Per germline, CDR1 FNHDT and CDR2 SITEND (reference sequence). The ends were cut back, 0 bases at V and 3 bases at J, with 6 bases in the middle. The sequenced CDR3 bases are TGTGCCAGCAGTATAGCGGGGGACACAGAAGTCTTC. Its translation: CASSIAGDTEVF. The complete CDR3 reads CASSIAGDTEVFF.

In regard to this clone: Gene names denote mouse genes. The read comes to an end 1 residue before the CDR3 does, leaving the germline J gene to fill in the end. The rearrangement joins TRBV13-1 to TRBJ2-5; 7 bases map to TRBD2. Germline CDR1 is NSHNY and CDR2 is SYGAGN. V was clipped by 2 bases and J by 5 bases; unmatched bases: 5. This CDR3 is 14 amino acids long. CDR3 DNA (partial): TGTGCCAGCAGTGACTGGGGGAGAGGAGACACCCAGTAC. Translated, it gives CASSDWGRGDTQY. The entire CDR3 protein is CASSDWGRGDTQYF.

In its sample, this clone was seen once. Any gene name here is a mouse gene name. CDR3 DNA (partial): TGTGCAAGCAGCTTAGAAACTGGGGTTAACACCGGGCAGCTCTAC. Translated, it gives CASSLETGVNTGQLY. The whole CDR3 reads CASSLETGVNTGQLYF. The chain recombines TRBV16 with TRBJ2-2; 7 bases match TRBD2. Coverage ceases 1 residue before the CDR3 finishes, and the germline J gene fills in the end. Germline V gives CDR1 SGHSA, CDR2 FRNQAP. This CDR3 contains 16 residues. The J segment lost 2 bases and the V segment lost 0 bases, leaving 3 bases of the junction unmatched.

Of note for this clone: Gene names are the mouse ones. The CDR3 end falls 1 residue outside the read, so it is completed with the germline J gene. The V gene is TRBV2, the J gene TRBJ2-4; D perhaps matches TRBD1 (6 bases). Between the trimmed V and J ends, which lost 2 bases and 0 bases, there was a span of 6 bases. The CDR3 is 14 amino acids. Germline assignment: CDR1 LGHNA and CDR2 YSYQKL. The CDR3 protein is CASSQQGSQNTLYF. CDR3 bases read: TGTGCCAGCAGCCAACAGGGGAGTCAAAACACCTTGTAC.

This clone is deemed medium-sized (0.01 to 0.1%). The genes are named according to mouse. Read sequence stops 1 residue before the CDR3 end, and the germline J gene provides the missing end. Other nucleotide sequences in the sample specify the same CDR3. The chain has TRBV16 and TRBJ2-7; 7 nucleotides agree with TRBD2. There are 13 residues in the CDR3. Germline V gene lookup returns CDR1 SGHSA and CDR2 FRNQAP. The junction had 2 bases not matched to a gene; V was cut back by 2 bases and J by 4 bases. The CDR3 DNA, read in part, is TGTGCAAGCAGCTTACCGGGGGGGTATGAACAGTAC. Translated: CASSLPGGYEQY. The whole CDR3 region reads CASSLPGGYEQYF.

Note on this clone: Germline and genes here are mouse. Read data end 1 residue before the CDR3 end; the end is taken from the germline J gene. The rearrangement joins TRBV23 to TRBJ1-1; TRBD1, the table's D call, lacks a check against the DNA. The CDR3 is made up of 14 amino acids. Germline V gives CDR1 KGHTA, CDR2 FQNQQP. The CDR3 sequence: CSSSQRDRGGEVFF. CDR3 DNA, as far as it was read: TGCTCCAGCAGTCAAAGGGACAGGGGAGGGGAAGTCTTC.